The 15 T cell receptor beta chains in this list originate from one sample, sequenced in a study of T and B cells in COVID-19 patients. BIOMED2 TRB-A/B primer pools were used in multiplex TRB PCR. MiXCR was run by TCRdb on the multiplex PCR reads, yielding one entry per CDR3 protein. The table shows some 8,900 distinct CDR3 sequences, with approximately 33% occurring only once. From blood, about 250-500 ng of genomic DNA served as TRB template. The sequencing input was blood. These receptors were obtained from a human donor who had recovered from COVID-19.

This clonotype was observed a few times. The J gene is TRBJ1-4, the V gene TRBV12-3 or TRBV12-4; perhaps TRBD1 as D (6 bases). V lost 4 bases and J 8 bases, leaving 20 bases between the germline ends. This CDR3 region has 16 residues. CDR3 coding DNA: TGTGCCAGCAGTTCTCGGAGGGGGGGCGTGACGGAAAAACTGTTTTTT. This codes for CASSSRRGGVTEKLFF.

The chain uses TRBV7-9 and TRBJ2-1, with 9 bases that match TRBD2. From germline, CDR1 is SEHNR and CDR2 FQNEAQ (reference sequence). V shed 2 bases, J shed 5 bases, and the junction held 10 bases outside the gene matches. The CDR3 contains 17 residues. The CDR3 here is CASSLKIPPSGNNEQFF. Written as DNA, the CDR3 is TGTGCCAGCAGCTTAAAAATCCCGCCTAGCGGGAACAATGAGCAGTTCTTC.

V is TRBV6-2 or TRBV6-3 and J is TRBJ1-1; 9 bases are shared with TRBD1. The germline CDR1 and CDR2 sequences are MNHEY and SVGEGT. Germline trimming cut 6 bases from V and 3 bases from J; bases unmatched to any gene: 14. The CDR3 extends over 17 amino acids. The CDR3 loop is CASRDSLEQGADTEAFF. In DNA form, the CDR3 reads TGTGCCAGCAGGGATTCTCTGGAACAGGGGGCTGACACTGAAGCTTTCTTT.

The chain employs TRBV7-9 and TRBJ2-3, with 9 bases matching TRBD2. The CDR3 extends over 16 amino acids. The germline V gene has CDR1 SEHNR and CDR2 FQNEAQ (reference sequence). V gave up 3 bases and J gave up 5 bases; unmatched junction bases: 9. CDR3 sequence: CASSFLLAGQGDTQYF. The CDR3, as DNA: TGTGCCAGCAGCTTTCTCCTAGCGGGGCAAGGAGATACGCAGTATTTT.

The V and J genes are TRBV12-3 or TRBV12-4 and TRBJ2-1; D is unresolved. V was trimmed by 6 bases and J by 9 bases, leaving 9 bases between them. This CDR3 has 11 residues. This chain's CDR3 is CASRIAGEQFF. CDR3 DNA sequence: TGTGCCAGCAGAATAGCCGGTGAGCAGTTCTTC.

The chain is built from TRBV4-3 and TRBJ1-6; tentative D call: TRBD1 (6 bases). Germline-derived CDR1 and CDR2 are LGHNA and YSLEER. The CDR3 loop spans 14 amino acids. The V and J ends lost 4 bases and 8 bases respectively, with 12 bases between them. The CDR3 DNA reads TGCGCCAGCAGCCTCTCTCCAGGGGATTCACCCCTCCACTTT. This encodes CASSLSPGDSPLHF.

The genes are TRBV6-5 and TRBJ1-5, with D perhaps TRBD1 (5 bases). CDR1 and CDR2 (germline): MNHEY, SVGAGI. The CDR3 length is 15 residues. V lost 10 bases, J lost 8 bases, and 24 bases lay in between. DNA for the CDR3: TGTGCCACCAAAACCGGCCGTGTCGGGGCAGAGCCCCAGCATTTT. It specifies CATKTGRVGAEPQHF.

To note about this clonotype: This sequence may be a read error, since a much larger clone differs from it by one base. The chain carries TRBV6-5 and TRBJ1-6; maybe TRBD1 (5 bases). V dropped 7 bases and J dropped 7 bases, with 17 bases sitting between them. This CDR3 is built from 15 residues. CDR1 is MNHEY and CDR2 is SVGAGI in the germline V gene. CDR3 DNA sequence: TGTGCCAGCACCGAAACCAGGGTACTAAATTCACCCCTCCACTTT. Its protein is CASTETRVLNSPLHF.

This clonotype was found a few times. The chain carries TRBV5-5 and TRBJ2-7; TRBD2 matches at 8 bases. The germline V gene has CDR1 SGHKS and CDR2 YYEKEE (reference sequence). This CDR3 is built from 16 residues. V shed 1 base, J shed 0 bases, and the junction held 6 bases outside the gene matches. The CDR3 coding sequence is TGTGCCAGCAGCTTGTATTCGGGGGGGAGCTCCTACGAGCAGTACTTC. This encodes CASSLYSGGSSYEQYF.

For this clonotype: A much larger clone differs by one base, so this may be a read error. No conserved phenylalanine or tryptophan ends this CDR3, so it is likely a read error. V and J are TRBV19 and TRBJ2-3; 8 positions match TRBD2. Germline CDR1 and CDR2: LNHDA and SQIVND (reference sequence). Germline trimming cut 6 bases from V and 2 bases from J; bases unmatched to any gene: 7. The CDR3 is 15 amino acids. In nucleotides, the CDR3 is TGTGCCAGTAGCGGGGGGGGACAATCCACAGATACGCAGTATATT. Amino acid sequence: CASSGGGQSTDTQYI.

This clonotype has more than one count but fewer than ten. The genes are TRBV20-1 and TRBJ2-1, with D tentatively TRBD1 (7 bases). The CDR3 consists of 14 residues. Trimming took 3 bases from V and 8 from J, leaving 17 bases between them. Germline values: CDR1 DFQATT, CDR2 SNEGSKA (reference sequence). CDR3 protein: CSASRAEGADEQFF. Here the CDR3 DNA reads TGCAGTGCTAGTAGAGCGGAGGGGGCGGATGAGCAGTTCTTC.

The CDR3 here is CASSGALRGRTDTQYF. Here the CDR3 DNA reads TGTGCCAGCAGCGGGGCACTTCGGGGCCGCACAGATACGCAGTATTTT. The genes are TRBV5-6 and TRBJ2-3, with D perhaps matching TRBD1 or TRBD2 (5 bases each). Trimming took 4 bases from V and 1 from J, leaving 16 bases between them. Germline values: CDR1 SGHDT, CDR2 YYEEEE. The length of the CDR3 is 16 residues. The full variable domain, in which reference TRBV5-6 and TRBJ2-3 provide the parts outside the CDR3, is DAGVTQSPTHLIKTRGQQVTLRCSPKSGHDTVSWYQQALGQGPQFIFQYYEEEERQRGNFPDRFSGHQFPNYSSELNVNALLLGDSALYLCASSGALRGRTDTQYFGPGTRLTVL.

This chain connects TRBV7-6 to TRBJ2-5; maybe TRBD1 (6 bases). This CDR3 has 15 amino acids. The V gene lost 5 bases and the J gene lost 5 bases, with 18 bases spanning the gap. CDR1 and CDR2 from the germline V gene are SGHVS and FNYEAQ. CDR3 sequence reads: CASSPTGSWGETQYF. The CDR3 nucleotides read TGTGCCAGCAGCCCTACAGGGAGCTGGGGGGAGACCCAGTACTTC.

The chain carries TRBV6-5 and TRBJ1-1, with D perhaps matching TRBD1 (5 bases). This CDR3 has 15 amino acids. Trimming shortened V by 0 bases and J by 3 bases, and 11 bases separated the two germline ends. Germline V gene data show CDR1 as MNHEY and CDR2 as SVGAGI. CDR3 residues: CASSYSQGGYTEAFF. CDR3 sequence (DNA): TGTGCCAGCAGTTACTCGCAGGGTGGGTACACTGAAGCTTTCTTT.

The gene calls are TRBV27 and TRBJ1-5; unclear D gene. This CDR3 is 14 amino acids long. Trimming pared 5 bases from V and 1 base from J, leaving 9 bases between. Germline V gene lookup returns CDR1 MNHEY and CDR2 SMNVEV (reference sequence). The CDR3 bases are TGTGCCAGCAGTGAAGCGGCCAGCAATCAGCCCCAGCATTTT. This encodes CASSEAASNQPQHF.